This T cell receptor beta chain was found in a study of PD-1 blockade in mismatch repair-deficient tumors. Profiled with immunoSEQ multiplex PCR; TCRdb holds only in-frame clones, not every one. The sample contains 76,000 or so clones, approximately 80% of which appear only once. Deletions cut 4 bases from V and 8 bases from J, with 11 bases between. CDR1 is LNHDA and CDR2 is SQIVND in the germline V gene (reference sequence). The CDR3 spans 12 residues. This clone was seen at least ten times. Here the sequenced sample was peripheral blood, taken 44 weeks after starting pembrolizumab. The TCR originated in an adult with mismatch repair-deficient cancer. J is TRBJ1-1 and V is TRBV19; D remains ambiguous. CDR3 region: CASSTYRTEAFF. CDR3 nucleotides: TGTGCCAGTAGTACCTACCGGACGGAAGCTTTCTTT.